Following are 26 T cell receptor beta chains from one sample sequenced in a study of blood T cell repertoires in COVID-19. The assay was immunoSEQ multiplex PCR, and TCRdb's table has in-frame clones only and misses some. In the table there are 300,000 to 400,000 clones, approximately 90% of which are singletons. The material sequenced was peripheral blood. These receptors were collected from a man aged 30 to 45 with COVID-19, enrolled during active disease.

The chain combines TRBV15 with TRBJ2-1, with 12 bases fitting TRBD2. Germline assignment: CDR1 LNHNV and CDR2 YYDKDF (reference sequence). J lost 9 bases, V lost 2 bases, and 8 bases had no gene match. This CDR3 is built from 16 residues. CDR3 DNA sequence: TGTGCCACCAGCAGAATAGCTAGCGGGGGGGCAGGTGAGCAGTTCTTC. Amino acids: CATSRIASGGAGEQFF.

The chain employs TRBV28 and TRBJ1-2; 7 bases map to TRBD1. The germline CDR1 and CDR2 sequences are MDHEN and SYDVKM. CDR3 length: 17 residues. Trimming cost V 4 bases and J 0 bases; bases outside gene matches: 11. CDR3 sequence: CASSSNTAGTANYGYTF. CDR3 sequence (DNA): TGTGCCAGCAGTTCGAATACCGCCGGGACAGCTAACTATGGCTACACCTTC.

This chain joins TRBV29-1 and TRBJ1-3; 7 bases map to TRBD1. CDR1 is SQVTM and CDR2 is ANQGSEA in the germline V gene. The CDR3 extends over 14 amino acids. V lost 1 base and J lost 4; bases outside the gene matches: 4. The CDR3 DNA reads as TGCAGCGTTGAAGCAGGGGGTTCCGGAAACACCATATATTTT. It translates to CSVEAGGSGNTIYF.

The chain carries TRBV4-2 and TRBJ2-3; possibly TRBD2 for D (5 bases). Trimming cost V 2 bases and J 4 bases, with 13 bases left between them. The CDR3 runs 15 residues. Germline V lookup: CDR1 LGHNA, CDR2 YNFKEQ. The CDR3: CASSQIGNGADTQYF. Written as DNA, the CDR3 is TGTGCCAGCAGCCAAATCGGGAATGGGGCAGATACGCAGTATTTT.

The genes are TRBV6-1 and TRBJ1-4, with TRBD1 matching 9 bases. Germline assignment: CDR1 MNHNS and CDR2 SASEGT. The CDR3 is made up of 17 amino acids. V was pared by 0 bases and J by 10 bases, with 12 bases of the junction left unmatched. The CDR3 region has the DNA TGTGCCAGCAGTGAAGCTGTAGTGGGACAGGGAGTGAGAAAACTGTTTTTT. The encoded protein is CASSEAVVGQGVRKLFF.

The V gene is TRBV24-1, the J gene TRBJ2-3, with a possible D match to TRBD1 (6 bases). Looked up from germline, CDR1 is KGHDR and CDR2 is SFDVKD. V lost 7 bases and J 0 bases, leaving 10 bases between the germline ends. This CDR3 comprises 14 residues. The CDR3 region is CATRKTGSTDTQYF. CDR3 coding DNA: TGTGCCACCAGGAAAACAGGGAGCACAGATACGCAGTATTTT.

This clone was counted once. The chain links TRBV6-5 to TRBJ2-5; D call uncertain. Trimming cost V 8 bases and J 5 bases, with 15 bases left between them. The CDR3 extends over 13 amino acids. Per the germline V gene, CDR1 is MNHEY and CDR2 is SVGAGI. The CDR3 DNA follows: TGTGCCAGCGGCCTCAGCGAACGGGAGACCCAGTACTTC. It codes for CASGLSERETQYF.

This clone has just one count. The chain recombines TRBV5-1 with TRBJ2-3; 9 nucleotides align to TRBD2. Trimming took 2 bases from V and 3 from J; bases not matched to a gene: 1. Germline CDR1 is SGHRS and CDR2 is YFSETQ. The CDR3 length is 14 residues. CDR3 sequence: CASSFSGSTDTQYF. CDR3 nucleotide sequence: TGCGCCAGCAGCTTTAGCGGGAGTACAGATACGCAGTATTTT.

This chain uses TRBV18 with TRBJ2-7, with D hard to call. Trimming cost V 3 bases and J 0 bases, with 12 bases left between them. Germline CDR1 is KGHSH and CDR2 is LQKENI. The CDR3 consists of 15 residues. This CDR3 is CASSPSIDSSYEQYF. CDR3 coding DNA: TGTGCCAGCTCACCTTCTATAGACTCCTCCTACGAGCAGTACTTC.

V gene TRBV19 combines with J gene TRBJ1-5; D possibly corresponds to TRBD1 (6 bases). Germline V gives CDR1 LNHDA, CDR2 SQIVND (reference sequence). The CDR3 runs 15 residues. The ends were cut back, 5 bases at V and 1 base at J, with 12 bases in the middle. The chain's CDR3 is CASSWDTWSNQPQHF. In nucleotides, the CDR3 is TGTGCCAGTAGTTGGGACACCTGGAGCAATCAGCCCCAGCATTTT.

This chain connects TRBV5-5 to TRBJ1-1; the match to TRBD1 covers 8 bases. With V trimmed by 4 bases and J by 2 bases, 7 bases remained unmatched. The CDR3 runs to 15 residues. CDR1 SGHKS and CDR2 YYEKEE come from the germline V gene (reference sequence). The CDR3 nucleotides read TGTGCCAGCAGCCCCCAGGGGGCGATTAACACTGAAGCTTTCTTT. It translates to CASSPQGAINTEAFF.

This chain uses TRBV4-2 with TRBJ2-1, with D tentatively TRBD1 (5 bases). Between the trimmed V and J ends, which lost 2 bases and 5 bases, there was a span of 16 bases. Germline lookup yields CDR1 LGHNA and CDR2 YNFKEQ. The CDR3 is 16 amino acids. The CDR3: CASSQIGRADNNEQFF. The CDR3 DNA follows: TGTGCCAGCAGCCAAATCGGCAGGGCCGACAACAATGAGCAGTTCTTC.

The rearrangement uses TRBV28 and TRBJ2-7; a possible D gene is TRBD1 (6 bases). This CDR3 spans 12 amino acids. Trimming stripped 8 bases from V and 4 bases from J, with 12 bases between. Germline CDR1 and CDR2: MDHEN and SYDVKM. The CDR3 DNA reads TGTGCCAGCCGGGACAAACCTTACGAGCAGTACTTC. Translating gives CASRDKPYEQYF.

CDR3 loop: CASSVPGGEQYF. The CDR3 nucleotides are TGTGCCAGCAGCGTCCCGGGGGGCGAGCAGTACTTC. This chain joins TRBV7-2 and TRBJ2-7, with TRBD2 identical over 7 bases. With V trimmed by 5 bases and J by 6 bases, 4 bases remained unmatched. The V gene's germline CDR1 is SGHTA and CDR2 FQGNSA. This CDR3 spans 12 amino acids.

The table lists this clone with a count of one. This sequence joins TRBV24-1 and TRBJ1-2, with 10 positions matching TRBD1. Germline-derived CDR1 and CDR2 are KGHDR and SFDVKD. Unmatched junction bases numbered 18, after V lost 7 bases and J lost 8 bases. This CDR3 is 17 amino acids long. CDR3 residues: CATSPSGQGSSPRGYTF. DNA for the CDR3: TGTGCCACCAGCCCTTCGGGACAGGGGTCATCTCCGAGAGGCTACACCTTC.

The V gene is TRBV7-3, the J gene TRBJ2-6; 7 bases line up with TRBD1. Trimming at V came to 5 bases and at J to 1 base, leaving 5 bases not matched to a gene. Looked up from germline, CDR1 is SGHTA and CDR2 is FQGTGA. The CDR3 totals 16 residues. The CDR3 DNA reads TGTGCCAGCAGCGCCCAGGACAGGTCTGGGGCCAACGTCCTGACTTTC. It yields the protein CASSAQDRSGANVLTF.

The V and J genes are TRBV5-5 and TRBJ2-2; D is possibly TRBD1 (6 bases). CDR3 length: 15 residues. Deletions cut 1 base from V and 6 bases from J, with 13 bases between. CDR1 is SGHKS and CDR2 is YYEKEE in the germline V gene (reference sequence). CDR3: CASSLTGQLAGELFF. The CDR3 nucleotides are TGTGCCAGCAGCTTGACCGGACAGCTTGCCGGGGAGCTGTTTTTT.

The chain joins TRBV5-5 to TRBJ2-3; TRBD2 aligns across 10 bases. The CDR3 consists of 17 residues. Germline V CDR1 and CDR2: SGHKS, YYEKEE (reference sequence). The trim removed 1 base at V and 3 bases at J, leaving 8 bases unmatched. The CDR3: CASSLFASGSTTDTQYF. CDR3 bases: TGTGCCAGCAGCTTGTTCGCTAGCGGGAGTACAACAGATACGCAGTATTTT.

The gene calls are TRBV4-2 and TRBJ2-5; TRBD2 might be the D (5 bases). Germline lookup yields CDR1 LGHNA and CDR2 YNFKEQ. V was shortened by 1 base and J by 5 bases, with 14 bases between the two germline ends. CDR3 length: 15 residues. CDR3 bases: TGTGCCAGCAGCCAAGCGGGGTGGGATGGCGAGACCCAGTACTTC. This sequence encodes CASSQAGWDGETQYF.

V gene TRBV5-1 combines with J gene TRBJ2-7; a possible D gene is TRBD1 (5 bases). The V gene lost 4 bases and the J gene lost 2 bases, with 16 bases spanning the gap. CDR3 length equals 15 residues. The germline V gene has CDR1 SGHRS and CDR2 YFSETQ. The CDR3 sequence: CASSVYLGQAYEQYF. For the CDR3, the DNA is TGCGCCAGCAGCGTTTATCTCGGACAAGCCTACGAGCAGTACTTC.

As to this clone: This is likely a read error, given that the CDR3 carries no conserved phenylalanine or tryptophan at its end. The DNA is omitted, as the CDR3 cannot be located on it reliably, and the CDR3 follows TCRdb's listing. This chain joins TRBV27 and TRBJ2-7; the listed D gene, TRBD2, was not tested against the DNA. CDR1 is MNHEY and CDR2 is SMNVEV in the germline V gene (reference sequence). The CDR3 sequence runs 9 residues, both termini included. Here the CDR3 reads CASSDGGGD.

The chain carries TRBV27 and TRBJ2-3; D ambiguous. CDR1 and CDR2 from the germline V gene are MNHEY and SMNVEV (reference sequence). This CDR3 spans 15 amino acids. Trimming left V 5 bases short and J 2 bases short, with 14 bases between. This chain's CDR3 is CASSPWSMATDTQYF. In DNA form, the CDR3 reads TGTGCCAGCAGTCCATGGAGTATGGCCACAGATACGCAGTATTTT.

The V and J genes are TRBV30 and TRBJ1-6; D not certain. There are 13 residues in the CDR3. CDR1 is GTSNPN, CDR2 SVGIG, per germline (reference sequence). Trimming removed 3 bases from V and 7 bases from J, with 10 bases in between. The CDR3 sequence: CAWRYGVNSPLHF. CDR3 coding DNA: TGTGCCTGGAGGTACGGGGTCAATTCACCCCTCCACTTT.

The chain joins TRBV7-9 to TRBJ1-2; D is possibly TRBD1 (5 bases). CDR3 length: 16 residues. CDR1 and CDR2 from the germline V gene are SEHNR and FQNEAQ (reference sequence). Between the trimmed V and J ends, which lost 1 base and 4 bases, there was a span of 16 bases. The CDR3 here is CASSLGGLDVLYGYTF. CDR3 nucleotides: TGTGCCAGCAGCTTAGGGGGACTGGATGTGCTCTATGGCTACACCTTC.

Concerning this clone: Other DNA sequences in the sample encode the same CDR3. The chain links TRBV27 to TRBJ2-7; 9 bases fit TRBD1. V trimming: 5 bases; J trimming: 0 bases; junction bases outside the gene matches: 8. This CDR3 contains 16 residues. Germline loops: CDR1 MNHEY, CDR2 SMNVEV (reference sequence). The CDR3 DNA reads TGTGCCAGCAGTCCCGGGACAGGGAAGAGCTCCTACGAGCAGTACTTC. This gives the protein CASSPGTGKSSYEQYF.

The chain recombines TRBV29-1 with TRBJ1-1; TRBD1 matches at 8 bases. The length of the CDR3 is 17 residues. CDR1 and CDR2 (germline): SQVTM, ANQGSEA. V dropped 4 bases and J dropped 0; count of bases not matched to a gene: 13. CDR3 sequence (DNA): TGCAGCGTTGTATGGGGACAGGATCATAGATTGAACACTGAAGCTTTCTTT. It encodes CSVVWGQDHRLNTEAFF.